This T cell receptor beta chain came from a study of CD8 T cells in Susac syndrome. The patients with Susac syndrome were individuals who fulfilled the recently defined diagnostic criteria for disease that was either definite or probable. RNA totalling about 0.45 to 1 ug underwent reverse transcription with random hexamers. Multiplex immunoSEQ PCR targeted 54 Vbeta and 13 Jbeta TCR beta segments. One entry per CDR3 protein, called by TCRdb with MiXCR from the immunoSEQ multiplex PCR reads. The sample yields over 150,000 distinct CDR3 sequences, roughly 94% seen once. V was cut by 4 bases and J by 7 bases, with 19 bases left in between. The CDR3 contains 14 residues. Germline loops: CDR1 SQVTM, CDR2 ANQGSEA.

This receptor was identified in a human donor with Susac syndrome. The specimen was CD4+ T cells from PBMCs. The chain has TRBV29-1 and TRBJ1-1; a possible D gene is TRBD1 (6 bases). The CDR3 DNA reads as TGCAGCGTTGGGCACATTACAGGGTTCCGTGAAGCTTTCTTT. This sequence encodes CSVGHITGFREAFF.